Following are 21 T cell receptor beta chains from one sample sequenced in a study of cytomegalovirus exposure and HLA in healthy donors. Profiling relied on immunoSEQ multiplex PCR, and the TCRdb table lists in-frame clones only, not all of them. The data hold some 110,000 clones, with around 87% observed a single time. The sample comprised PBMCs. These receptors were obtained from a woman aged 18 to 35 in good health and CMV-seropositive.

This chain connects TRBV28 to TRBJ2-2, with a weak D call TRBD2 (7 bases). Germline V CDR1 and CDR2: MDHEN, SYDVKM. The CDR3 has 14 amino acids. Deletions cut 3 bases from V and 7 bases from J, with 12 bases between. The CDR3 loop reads CASSLGGAGGELFF. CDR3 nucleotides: TGTGCCAGCAGTTTGGGGGGGGCCGGCGGGGAGCTGTTTTTT.

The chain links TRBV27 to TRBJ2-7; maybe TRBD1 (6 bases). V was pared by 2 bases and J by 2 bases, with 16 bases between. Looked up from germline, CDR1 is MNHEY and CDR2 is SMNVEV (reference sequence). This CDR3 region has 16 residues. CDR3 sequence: CASSLIRGTTTYEQYF. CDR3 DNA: TGTGCCAGCAGTTTAATTCGAGGGACAACGACCTACGAGCAGTACTTC.

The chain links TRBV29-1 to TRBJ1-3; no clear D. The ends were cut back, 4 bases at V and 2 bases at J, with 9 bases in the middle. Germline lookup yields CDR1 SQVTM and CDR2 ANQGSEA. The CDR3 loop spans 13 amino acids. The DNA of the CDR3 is TGCAGCGTTGTTGTGGCAGCTGGAAACACCATATATTTT. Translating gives CSVVVAAGNTIYF. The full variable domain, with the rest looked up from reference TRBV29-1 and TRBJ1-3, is SAVISQKPSRDICQRGTSLTIQCQVDSQVTMMFWYRQQPGQSLTLIATANQGSEATYESGFVIDKFPISRPNLTFSTLTVSNMSPEDSSIYLCSVVVAAGNTIYFGEGSWLTVV.

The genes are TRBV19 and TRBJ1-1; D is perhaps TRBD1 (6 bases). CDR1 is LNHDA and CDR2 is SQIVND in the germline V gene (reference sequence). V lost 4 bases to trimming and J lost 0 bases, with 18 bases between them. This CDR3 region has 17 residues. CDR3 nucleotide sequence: TGTGCCAGTAGTACGACAGGTACCGCGGGCATGAACACTGAAGCTTTCTTT. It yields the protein CASSTTGTAGMNTEAFF.

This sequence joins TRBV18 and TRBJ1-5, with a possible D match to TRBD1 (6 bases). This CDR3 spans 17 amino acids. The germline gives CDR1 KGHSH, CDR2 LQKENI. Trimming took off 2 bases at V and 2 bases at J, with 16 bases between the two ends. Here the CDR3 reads CASSPVVQGGGNQPQHF. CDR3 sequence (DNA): TGTGCCAGCTCACCAGTCGTACAGGGAGGGGGCAATCAGCCCCAGCATTTT.

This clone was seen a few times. CDR3 nucleotides: TGTGCCAGCAGCTTAGCAGGGGGCAATGGCTACACCTTC. Translation: CASSLAGGNGYTF. V usage is TRBV7-8 and J usage is TRBJ1-2, with 7 positions matching TRBD1. The ends lost 0 bases at V and 6 bases at J; junction bases unmatched: 1. Germline loops: CDR1 SGHVS, CDR2 FQNEAQ. This CDR3 has 13 amino acids.

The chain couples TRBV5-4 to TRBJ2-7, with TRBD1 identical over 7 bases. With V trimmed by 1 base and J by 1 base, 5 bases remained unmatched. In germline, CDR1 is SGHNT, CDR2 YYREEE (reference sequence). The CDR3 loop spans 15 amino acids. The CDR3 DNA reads TGTGCCAGCAGCTTGAAGGGGGCTCGTTCCTACGAGCAGTACTTC. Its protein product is CASSLKGARSYEQYF.

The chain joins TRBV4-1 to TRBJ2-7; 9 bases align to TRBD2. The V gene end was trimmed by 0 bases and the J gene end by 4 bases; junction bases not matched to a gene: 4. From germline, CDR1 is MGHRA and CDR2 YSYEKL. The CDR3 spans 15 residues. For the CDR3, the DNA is TGCGCCAGCAGCCAAGATAGCGGGAGTGGGTACGAGCAGTACTTC. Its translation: CASSQDSGSGYEQYF.

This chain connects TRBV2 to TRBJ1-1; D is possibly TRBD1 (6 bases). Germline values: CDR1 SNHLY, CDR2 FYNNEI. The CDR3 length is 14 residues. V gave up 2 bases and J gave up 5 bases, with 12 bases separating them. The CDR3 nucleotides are TGTGCCAGCAGTGAAACGACAGGCGGGACTGAAGCTTTCTTT. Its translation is CASSETTGGTEAFF.

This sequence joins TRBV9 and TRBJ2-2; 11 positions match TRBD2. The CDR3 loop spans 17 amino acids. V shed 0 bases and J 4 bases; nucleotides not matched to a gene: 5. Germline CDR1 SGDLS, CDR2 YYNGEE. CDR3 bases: TGTGCCAGCAGCGTAGAACTAGCGGGAGAGGGCACCGGGGAGCTGTTTTTT. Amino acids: CASSVELAGEGTGELFF.

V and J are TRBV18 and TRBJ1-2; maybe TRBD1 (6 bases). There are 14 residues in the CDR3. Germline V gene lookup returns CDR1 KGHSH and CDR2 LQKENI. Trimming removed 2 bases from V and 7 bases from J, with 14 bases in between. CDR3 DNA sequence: TGTGCCAGCTCACCATCGGCAGGGGTGGGTGGCTACACCTTC. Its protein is CASSPSAGVGGYTF.

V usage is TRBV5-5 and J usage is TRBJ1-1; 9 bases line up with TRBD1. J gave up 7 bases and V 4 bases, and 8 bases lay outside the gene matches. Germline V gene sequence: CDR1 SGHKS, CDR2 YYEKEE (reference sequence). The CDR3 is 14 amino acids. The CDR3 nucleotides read TGTGCCAGCAGCCCGGGACAGGGAACGATTGAAGCTTTCTTT. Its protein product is CASSPGQGTIEAFF.

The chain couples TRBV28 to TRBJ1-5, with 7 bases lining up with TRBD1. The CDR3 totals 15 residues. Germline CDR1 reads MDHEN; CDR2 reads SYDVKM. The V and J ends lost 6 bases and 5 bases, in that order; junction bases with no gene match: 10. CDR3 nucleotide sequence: TGTGCCAGCAGATCGGGACAGCTGTCTGATCAGCCCCAGCATTTT. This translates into CASRSGQLSDQPQHF.

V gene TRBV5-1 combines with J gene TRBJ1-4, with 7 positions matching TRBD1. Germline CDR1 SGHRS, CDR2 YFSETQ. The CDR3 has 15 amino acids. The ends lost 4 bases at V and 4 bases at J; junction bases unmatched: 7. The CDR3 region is CASSTTGAHNEKLFF. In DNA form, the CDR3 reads TGCGCCAGCAGCACCACAGGGGCGCATAATGAAAAACTGTTTTTT.

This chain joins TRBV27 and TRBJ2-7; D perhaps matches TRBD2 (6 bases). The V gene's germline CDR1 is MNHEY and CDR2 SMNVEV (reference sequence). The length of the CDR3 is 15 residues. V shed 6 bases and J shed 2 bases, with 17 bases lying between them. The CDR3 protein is CASRQEEAGTYEQYF. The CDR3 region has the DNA TGTGCCAGCAGGCAGGAGGAGGCGGGAACCTACGAGCAGTACTTC.

The chain's CDR3 is CASSQSGGETEAFF. In DNA form, the CDR3 reads TGTGCCAGCAGCCAATCGGGGGGTGAGACTGAAGCTTTCTTT. J is TRBJ1-1 and V is TRBV6-1, with D perhaps matching TRBD1 (5 bases). Trimming cost V 6 bases and J 5 bases, with 16 bases left between them. The CDR3 has 14 amino acids. From germline, CDR1 is MNHNS and CDR2 SASEGT.

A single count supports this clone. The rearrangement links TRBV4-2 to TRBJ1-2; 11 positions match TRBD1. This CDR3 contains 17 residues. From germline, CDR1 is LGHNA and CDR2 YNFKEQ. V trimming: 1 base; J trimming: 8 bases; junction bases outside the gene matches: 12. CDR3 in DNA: TGTGCCAGCAGCCAAGTGGCTACTCCGGGACAGGGGGAAGGCTACACCTTC. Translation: CASSQVATPGQGEGYTF.

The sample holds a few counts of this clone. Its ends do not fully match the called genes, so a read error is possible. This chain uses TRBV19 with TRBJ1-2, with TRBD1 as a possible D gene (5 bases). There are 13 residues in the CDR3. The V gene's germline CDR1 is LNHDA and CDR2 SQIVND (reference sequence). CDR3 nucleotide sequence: TGTGCCAGTAGTATTCTTCAGGGCATCTCCACCGTGTTC. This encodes CASSILQGISTVF.

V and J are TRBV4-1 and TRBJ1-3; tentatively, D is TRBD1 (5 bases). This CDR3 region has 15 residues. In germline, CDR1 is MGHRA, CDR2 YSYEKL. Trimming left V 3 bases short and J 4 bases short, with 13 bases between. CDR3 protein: CASSQRTRGGNTIYF. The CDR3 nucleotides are TGCGCCAGCAGCCAGAGGACTCGGGGGGGAAACACCATATATTTT.

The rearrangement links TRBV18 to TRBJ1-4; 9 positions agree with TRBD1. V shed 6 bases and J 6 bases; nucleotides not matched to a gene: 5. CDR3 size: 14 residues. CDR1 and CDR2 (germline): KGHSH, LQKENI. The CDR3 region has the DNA TGTGCCAGCTCCCCCGGGACAGGGCATGAAAAACTGTTTTTT. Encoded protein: CASSPGTGHEKLFF. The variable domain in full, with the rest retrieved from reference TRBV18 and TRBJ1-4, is NAGVMQNPRHLVRRRGQEARLRCSPMKGHSHVYWYRQLPEEGLKFMVYLQKENIIDESGMPKERFSAEFPKEGPSILRIQQVVRGDSAAYFCASSPGTGHEKLFFGSGTQLSVL.

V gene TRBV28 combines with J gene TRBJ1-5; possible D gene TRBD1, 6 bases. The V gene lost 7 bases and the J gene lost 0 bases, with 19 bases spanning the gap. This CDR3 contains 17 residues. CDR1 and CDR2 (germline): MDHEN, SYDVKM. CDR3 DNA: TGTGCCAGCACCTTTCCAGGGGCTACTAGTAGCAATCAGCCCCAGCATTTT. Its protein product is CASTFPGATSSNQPQHF. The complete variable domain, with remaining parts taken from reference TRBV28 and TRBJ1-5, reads DVKVTQSSRYLVKRTGEKVFLECVQDMDHENMFWYRQDPGLGLRLIYFSYDVKMKEKGDIPEGYSVSREKKERFSLILESASTNQTSMYLCASTFPGATSSNQPQHFGDGTRLSIL.